This T cell receptor (beta chain) was found in a study of CD8 T cells in ankylosing spondylitis. The CDR3 extends over 13 amino acids. Trimming took off 5 bases at V and 6 bases at J, with 13 bases between the two ends. Each TCR beta library was made by quantitative 5'-RACE that incorporated molecular barcodes. TCRdb used MiXCR to reprocess the 5' RACE reads, holding one entry per CDR3 protein. The data hold 250,000 to 400,000 distinct CDR3 sequences, with roughly 12% observed a single time. Whole-study results and caveats: Apparently characteristic of ankylosing spondylitis blood was a TCR beta motif (eight highly homologous variants). Within matched ankylosing spondylitis synovial fluid, disease-linked clones were reportedly significantly enriched.

This clonotype showed up many times. Its antigen is currently unknown. What was sequenced was blood, either unsorted or a sorted T cell fraction (not recorded which). This TCR came from a female donor with ankylosing spondylitis or in good health (not recorded which). The V call is TRBV12-3 or TRBV12-4, the J call TRBJ1-2; D might be TRBD1 (5 bases). The CDR3 DNA reads TGTGCCAGCAGTATAGATACAGGAAATGGCTACACCTTC. Amino acids: CASSIDTGNGYTF.